This passage covers 19 T cell receptor beta chains from one sample sequenced in a study of somatic mutations in cytotoxic T cells in rheumatoid arthritis. Produced via immunoSEQ multiplex PCR; TCRdb's table is partial and in-frame only. Of about 11,000 clones listed, around 74% are singletons. The specimen sequenced was CD8+ T cells sorted from blood. These receptors all come from a middle-aged woman in good health.

CDR3 residues: CASSYSRHEQFF. As DNA, the CDR3 is TGTGCCAGCAGTTACTCGAGGCATGAGCAGTTCTTC. The chain uses TRBV6-6 and TRBJ2-1; D not resolved. CDR3 size: 12 residues. Trimming pared 0 bases from V and 8 bases from J, leaving 5 bases between. CDR1 and CDR2 from the germline V gene are MNHNY and SVGAGI (reference sequence).

The V and J genes are TRBV5-4 and TRBJ1-1; D is possibly TRBD1 (6 bases). Germline loops: CDR1 SGHNT, CDR2 YYREEE (reference sequence). Between the trimmed V and J ends, which lost 3 bases and 4 bases, there was a span of 13 bases. CDR3 length equals 14 residues. The DNA for the CDR3 is TGTGCCAGCAGCTCCAGGGGAGGGGGCACTGAAGCTTTCTTT. Its protein product is CASSSRGGGTEAFF.

The chain recombines TRBV23-1 with TRBJ1-5, with 8 bases lining up with TRBD1. TRBV23-1 has ORF status, its function being uncertain. Trimming removed 6 bases from V and 2 bases from J; junction bases left unmatched: 3. The CDR3 has 14 amino acids. The CDR3 protein is CASSVTGGNQPQHF. DNA of the CDR3: TGCGCCAGCAGCGTGACAGGGGGCAATCAGCCCCAGCATTTT.

This clone has a single count. This chain links TRBV2 with TRBJ2-1, with 8 bases fitting TRBD1. The V gene end was trimmed by 6 bases and the J gene end by 2 bases; junction bases not matched to a gene: 9. Germline assignment: CDR1 SNHLY and CDR2 FYNNEI. The CDR3 runs to 16 residues. The CDR3 DNA is TGTGCCAGCAGGTCCTCAGGGGGCAGGACCTACAATGAGCAGTTCTTC. Translated: CASRSSGGRTYNEQFF.

The rearrangement links TRBV13 to TRBJ2-2; 9 bases are a match to TRBD2. Trimming at V came to 5 bases and at J to 6 bases, leaving 10 bases not matched to a gene. The CDR3 sequence is 16 residues long. Germline CDR1 and CDR2: PRHDT and FYEKMQ (reference sequence). The CDR3 loop reads CASSPSSGKGPGELFF. The CDR3 region has the DNA TGTGCCAGCAGCCCGTCTAGCGGGAAAGGGCCCGGGGAGCTGTTTTTT.

On this clone itself: Other DNA variants within this sample encode the same CDR3. This chain uses TRBV9 with TRBJ2-3; the D call may be TRBD1 or TRBD2 (5 bases each). V lost 0 bases, J lost 0 bases, and 5 bases lay in between. Germline V gives CDR1 SGDLS, CDR2 YYNGEE. This CDR3 contains 14 residues. The DNA of the CDR3 is TGTGCCAGCAGCGTAGGGGGGAGCACAGATACGCAGTATTTT. Translated: CASSVGGSTDTQYF.

This sequence joins TRBV15 and TRBJ1-5; D is possibly TRBD1 (5 bases). The germline gives CDR1 LNHNV, CDR2 YYDKDF (reference sequence). Between the trimmed V and J ends, which lost 11 bases and 2 bases, there was a span of 13 bases. This CDR3 has 13 residues. CDR3 protein: CAAGAERNQPQHF. The CDR3 coding sequence is TGTGCCGCCGGGGCAGAGCGCAATCAGCCCCAGCATTTT.

The CDR3 sequence: CASSQDEWKDLNTEAFF. The DNA of the CDR3 is TGCGCCAGCAGCCAAGATGAGTGGAAGGACCTGAACACTGAAGCTTTCTTT. The chain is built from TRBV4-1 and TRBJ1-1; D gene unclear. V lost 0 bases and J lost 0, with 14 bases in between. The CDR3 extends over 17 amino acids. The germline V gene encodes CDR1 MGHRA and CDR2 YSYEKL.

The CDR3 DNA reads as TGTGCCAGCAGTGAAGGAACCTATGGCTACACCTTC. Protein product: CASSEGTYGYTF. The V gene is TRBV6-1, the J gene TRBJ1-2; D is uncertain. Between the trimmed V and J ends, which lost 1 base and 4 bases, there was a span of 4 bases. CDR1 MNHNS and CDR2 SASEGT come from the germline V gene. The CDR3 contains 12 residues.

This clone has a single count. The chain employs TRBV15 and TRBJ1-1, with D possibly being TRBD1 (5 bases). Germline V gene lookup returns CDR1 LNHNV and CDR2 YYDKDF (reference sequence). This CDR3 spans 14 amino acids. Trimming stripped 0 bases from V and 1 base from J, with 6 bases between. This CDR3 reads CATSRDRGNTEAFF. The CDR3 bases are TGTGCCACCAGCAGAGATAGGGGGAACACTGAAGCTTTCTTT.

The chain uses TRBV7-6 and TRBJ1-2; D is uncertain. Trimming took off 5 bases at V and 5 bases at J, with 15 bases between the two ends. This CDR3 is 14 amino acids long. Germline assignment: CDR1 SGHVS and CDR2 FNYEAQ. The CDR3 DNA sequence: TGTGCCAGCAGCGCAAACGTCGGAGATTATGGCTACACCTTC. Its translation is CASSANVGDYGYTF.

The chain employs TRBV10-1 and TRBJ2-2; TRBD1 might be the D (7 bases). The V end was cut by 6 bases, the J end by 6 bases, with 11 bases between. CDR1 WNHNN and CDR2 SYGVQD come from the germline V gene (reference sequence). The CDR3 runs 13 residues. The CDR3 reads CASRGGQAGELFF. CDR3 coding DNA: TGCGCCAGCAGGGGAGGACAGGCCGGGGAGCTGTTTTTT.

This clone was detected a few times. This sequence joins TRBV18 and TRBJ1-1; TRBD1 might be the D (6 bases). The CDR3 spans 13 residues. Trimming removed 3 bases at V and 3 bases at J, with 8 bases between. Germline CDR1 is KGHSH and CDR2 is LQKENI. CDR3 coding DNA: TGTGCCAGCTCACCCCCAGGGGACACTGAAGCTTTCTTT. This sequence encodes CASSPPGDTEAFF. The whole variable domain, filled in from reference TRBV18 and TRBJ1-1, reads NAGVMQNPRHLVRRRGQEARLRCSPMKGHSHVYWYRQLPEEGLKFMVYLQKENIIDESGMPKERFSAEFPKEGPSILRIQQVVRGDSAAYFCASSPPGDTEAFFGQGTRLTVV.

This clone occurred once. The V call is TRBV10-3, the J call TRBJ2-1; a possible D gene is TRBD1 (6 bases). Germline V gene sequence: CDR1 ENHRY, CDR2 SYGVKD. The CDR3 runs 13 residues. V was cut by 2 bases and J by 7 bases, with 9 bases left in between. CDR3 protein: CAISEGQGNEQFF. The DNA for the CDR3 is TGTGCCATCAGTGAGGGGCAGGGGAATGAGCAGTTCTTC.

V and J are TRBV28 and TRBJ1-1; D not certain. Trimming left V 6 bases short and J 3 bases short, with 8 bases between. This CDR3 has 12 residues. The germline V gene encodes CDR1 MDHEN and CDR2 SYDVKM. The CDR3 is CASRGRYTEAFF. For the CDR3, the DNA is TGTGCCAGCAGGGGAAGGTACACTGAAGCTTTCTTT.

This clone came up a few times. The chain recombines TRBV7-9 with TRBJ1-1; TRBD1 agrees at 9 bases. The CDR3 has 14 residues. The V segment lost 5 bases and the J segment 7 bases; nucleotides outside the gene matches: 8. CDR1 is SEHNR, CDR2 FQNEAQ, per germline (reference sequence). The CDR3 loop is CASSTTGGSSEAFF. For the CDR3, the DNA is TGTGCCAGCAGCACCACAGGGGGCTCTAGTGAAGCTTTCTTT.

The chain employs TRBV11-3 and TRBJ2-3; 10 bases map to TRBD1. Germline CDR1 SGHNT, CDR2 YENEEA. The CDR3 covers 17 residues. Germline trimming cut 4 bases from V and 2 bases from J; bases unmatched to any gene: 9. CDR3 in DNA: TGTGCCAGCAGCTCACCGGGACAGGGGATTTACACAGATACGCAGTATTTT. It is translated as CASSSPGQGIYTDTQYF.

The table lists this clone with a count of one. The chain links TRBV4-2 to TRBJ2-4; no firm D call. Germline lookup yields CDR1 LGHNA and CDR2 YNFKEQ. The CDR3 is made up of 15 amino acids. V was clipped by 1 base and J by 5 bases, with 12 bases between them. The CDR3 coding sequence is TGTGCCAGCAGCCAAGTCCTCTCGAGCCAAAACATTCAGTACTTC. Amino acid sequence: CASSQVLSSQNIQYF.

This chain uses TRBV5-1 with TRBJ2-7, with D maybe TRBD2 (6 bases). V was shortened by 4 bases and J by 7 bases, with 12 bases between the two germline ends. Germline values: CDR1 SGHRS, CDR2 YFSETQ. This CDR3 region has 12 residues. CDR3 sequence: CASSGTDREQYF. DNA for the CDR3: TGCGCCAGCAGCGGGACTGATAGGGAGCAGTACTTC.